These T cell receptor beta chains were read from a single sample in a study of cytotoxic CD8 clonotypes in ibrutinib-treated CLL. Libraries were prepared by immunoSEQ multiplex PCR; TCRdb keeps only in-frame clonotypes and omits some of them. The data contain more than 110,000 clones, about 91% of them singletons. The source material was PBMCs, sampled after 12 months of ibrutinib treatment. These receptors originate from a human donor with chronic lymphocytic leukemia. The CDR3 runs from the conserved cysteine through the conserved F or W. Fields, in order: V gene, D gene, J gene, clone size, CDR3 protein, CDR3 DNA. A D gene is named only where the DNA matches it firmly. Clone size is given for some rows only: seen once, a few or many times, or a class if the clone is expanded.

TRBV7-2	TRBD2	TRBJ2-7	once	CASSRLGEGLLREQYF	TGTGCCAGCAGCCGATTAGGGGAGGGACTTCTTCGCGAGCAGTACTTC
TRBV6-5	NA	TRBJ2-4	NA	CASSYSGHSIQYF	TGTGCCAGCAGTTACTCTGGACATTCCATTCAGTACTTC
TRBV10-1	NA	TRBJ1-5	NA	CASSDKGGQPQHF	TGCGCCAGCAGTGACAAGGGGGGTCAGCCCCAGCATTTT
TRBV25-1	NA	TRBJ1-2	NA	CASWDGVYGYTF	TGTGCCAGCTGGGATGGGGTCTATGGCTACACCTTC
TRBV28	NA	TRBJ2-7	NA	CASSLWGDYEQYF	TGTGCCAGCAGTTTGTGGGGGGACTACGAGCAGTACTTC
TRBV6-5	NA	TRBJ2-2	NA	CASNRGEPNTGELFF	TGTGCCAGCAATAGGGGCGAACCGAACACCGGGGAGCTGTTTTTT
TRBV19	TRBD2	TRBJ2-2	once	CASSIGTSTTGELFF	TGTGCCAGTAGTATTGGGACTAGCACCACCGGGGAGCTGTTTTTT
TRBV6-5	NA	TRBJ1-5	NA	CASSYGGPNQPQHF	TGTGCCAGCAGTTACGGAGGCCCAAATCAGCCCCAGCATTTT
TRBV4-3	TRBD2	TRBJ2-1	NA	CASSQDPPAGGVSNEQFF	TGCGCCAGCAGCCAAGACCCTCCAGCGGGAGGGGTGAGTAATGAGCAGTTCTTC
TRBV2	NA	TRBJ2-7	NA	CASTGGIGTGMLYEQYF	TGTGCCAGCACCGGGGGGATTGGGACAGGTATGCTCTACGAGCAGTACTTC
TRBV25-1	TRBD2	TRBJ2-7	NA	CASRPASGSYEQYF	TGTGCCAGCAGGCCGGCTAGCGGGAGCTACGAGCAGTACTTC
TRBV19	NA	TRBJ1-5	NA	CASSMWGSNQPQHF	TGTGCCAGTAGTATGTGGGGAAGCAATCAGCCCCAGCATTTT
TRBV29-1	NA	TRBJ2-4	NA	CSVDRGGIQYF	TGCAGCGTTGACAGGGGGGGCATTCAGTACTTC
TRBV7-2	TRBD1	TRBJ1-4	NA	CASSLVGSGTGQEKLFF	TGTGCCAGCAGCTTAGTTGGATCCGGCACGGGACAGGAAAAACTGTTTTTT
TRBV2	NA	TRBJ2-4	NA	CASRGGQTRAKNIQYF	TGTGCCAGCAGGGGGGGGCAAACAAGGGCCAAAAACATTCAGTACTTC
TRBV13	NA	TRBJ1-3	once	CASSLGTEISGNTIYF	TGTGCCAGCAGCTTGGGGACCGAGATCTCTGGAAACACCATATATTTT
TRBV28	NA	TRBJ2-7	NA	CASRAIVNEQYF	TGTGCCAGCAGAGCCATAGTTAACGAGCAGTACTTC
TRBV27	TRBD1	TRBJ2-7	NA	CASSPGQGTEQYF	TGTGCCAGCAGTCCGGGACAGGGGACCGAGCAGTACTTC
TRBV9	NA	TRBJ2-6	NA	CASSLGLAGANVLTF	TGTGCCAGCAGCTTGGGACTGGCTGGGGCCAACGTCCTGACTTTC
TRBV27	NA	TRBJ2-3	NA	CASKGFPTDTQYF	TGTGCCAGCAAGGGATTCCCTACAGATACGCAGTATTTT
TRBV10-3	TRBD2	TRBJ2-3	once	CAITRTSGSTDTQYF	TGTGCCATCACTAGGACTAGCGGGAGTACAGATACGCAGTATTTT
TRBV4-2	NA	TRBJ1-2	NA	CASSQGSSNYGYTF	TGTGCCAGCAGCCAAGGGTCTTCTAACTATGGCTACACCTTC
TRBV25-1	NA	TRBJ1-2	NA	CASKAPYGYTF	TGTGCCAGCAAGGCCCCCTATGGCTACACCTTC
TRBV5-1	NA	TRBJ1-4	NA	CASSFRGHGTEKLFF	TGCGCCAGCAGCTTCAGGGGTCACGGGACTGAAAAACTGTTTTTT
TRBV7-3	TRBD1	TRBJ2-5	NA	CASSRDRSSETQYF	TGTGCCAGCAGCCGGGACAGGAGTAGCGAAACCCAGTACTTC
TRBV6-5	TRBD2	TRBJ2-7	NA	CASSYASGSMYEQYF	TGTGCCAGCAGTTACGCTAGCGGGAGTATGTACGAGCAGTACTTC
TRBV11-3	NA	TRBJ2-7	NA	CASSPGLSSYEQYF	TGTGCCAGCAGCCCGGGACTGTCCTCCTACGAGCAGTACTTC
TRBV5-3	TRBD1	TRBJ2-1	NA	CARSLGTGIDEQFF	TGTGCCAGAAGCCTTGGGACAGGGATCGATGAGCAGTTCTTC
TRBV2	NA	TRBJ2-5	NA	CASSRLEQETQYF	TGTGCCAGCAGTCGTCTAGAGCAAGAGACCCAGTACTTC
TRBV6-1	NA	TRBJ2-2	NA	CASSELPGFTPNTGELFF	TGTGCCAGCAGTGAACTGCCAGGGTTTACTCCGAACACCGGGGAGCTGTTTTTT
TRBV6-6	TRBD1	TRBJ2-5	NA	CASSDRTGAGTQYF	TGTGCCAGCAGTGACCGGACAGGGGCGGGAACCCAGTACTTC
TRBV15	NA	TRBJ1-5	NA	CATSPDQASGQPQHF	TGTGCCACCAGTCCTGATCAGGCATCGGGGCAGCCCCAGCATTTT
TRBV6-5	NA	TRBJ2-7	NA	CASRGTGGQYF	TGTGCCAGCAGGGGCACCGGGGGGCAGTACTTC
TRBV28	NA	TRBJ1-5	once	CASSSSGGGRNQPQHF	TGTGCCAGCAGTTCGTCCGGGGGCGGCCGCAATCAGCCCCAGCATTTT
TRBV27	TRBD1	TRBJ1-1	NA	CASSLGQGGTEAFF	TGTGCCAGCAGTTTGGGGCAGGGGGGGACTGAAGCTTTCTTT
TRBV9	NA	TRBJ2-2	NA	CASSVVPAGNTGELFF	TGTGCCAGCAGCGTAGTTCCTGCGGGGAACACCGGGGAGCTGTTTTTT
TRBV19	TRBD1	TRBJ2-2	NA	CASSRQGSGELFF	TGTGCCAGTAGCAGACAGGGCAGCGGGGAGCTGTTTTTT
TRBV5-4	TRBD2	TRBJ2-5	NA	CASSLAGREETQYF	TGTGCCAGCAGCTTAGCGGGAAGGGAAGAGACCCAGTACTTC
TRBV18	NA	TRBJ2-2	NA	CASSTSMGSGELFF	TGTGCCAGCTCAACTTCTATGGGGTCCGGGGAGCTGTTTTTT
TRBV28	TRBD1	TRBJ1-5	few	CASSSSTGVNQPQHF	TGTGCCAGCAGTTCTTCAACAGGGGTTAATCAGCCCCAGCATTTT